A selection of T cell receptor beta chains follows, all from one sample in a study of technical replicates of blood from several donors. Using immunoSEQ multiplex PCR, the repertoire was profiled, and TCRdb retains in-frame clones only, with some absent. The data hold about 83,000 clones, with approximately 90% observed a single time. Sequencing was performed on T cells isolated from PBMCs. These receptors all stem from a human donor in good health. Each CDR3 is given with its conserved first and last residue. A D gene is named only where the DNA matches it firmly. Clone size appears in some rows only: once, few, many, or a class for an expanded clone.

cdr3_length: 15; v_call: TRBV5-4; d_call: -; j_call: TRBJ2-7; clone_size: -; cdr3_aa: CASSSRLGGTDEQYF; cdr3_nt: TGTGCCAGCAGCTCGAGGTTAGGGGGTACGGACGAGCAGTACTTC
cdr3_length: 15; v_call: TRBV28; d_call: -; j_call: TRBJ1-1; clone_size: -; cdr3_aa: CASSLRAGWQVEAFF; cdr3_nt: TGTGCCAGCAGTTTGAGGGCAGGCTGGCAGGTTGAAGCTTTCTTT
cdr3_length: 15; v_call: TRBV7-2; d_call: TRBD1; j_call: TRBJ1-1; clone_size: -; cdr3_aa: CASSRQGTRNAEAFF; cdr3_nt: TGTGCCAGCAGTCGACAGGGGACAAGAAATGCTGAAGCTTTCTTT
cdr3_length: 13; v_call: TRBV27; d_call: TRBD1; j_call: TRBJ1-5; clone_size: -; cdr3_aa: CASSYRGDQPQHF; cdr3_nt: TGTGCCAGCAGTTACAGGGGGGATCAGCCCCAGCATTTT
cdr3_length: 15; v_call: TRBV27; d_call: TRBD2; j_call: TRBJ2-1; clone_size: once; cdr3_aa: CASRTLAGDYNEQFF; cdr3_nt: TGTGCCAGCAGAACACTAGCGGGAGACTACAATGAGCAGTTCTTC
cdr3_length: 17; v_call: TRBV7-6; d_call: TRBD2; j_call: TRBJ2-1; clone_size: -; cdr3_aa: CASSSRTTSGSDNEQFF; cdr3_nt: TGTGCCAGCAGCTCTAGAACAACTAGCGGGAGTGACAATGAGCAGTTCTTC
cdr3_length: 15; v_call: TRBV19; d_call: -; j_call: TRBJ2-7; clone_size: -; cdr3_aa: CASSDLPGQVYEQYF; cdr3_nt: TGTGCCAGTAGTGACCTACCGGGACAAGTTTACGAGCAGTACTTC
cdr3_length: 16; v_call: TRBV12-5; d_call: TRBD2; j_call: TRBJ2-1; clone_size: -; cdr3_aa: CASGLVVSREGHEQFF; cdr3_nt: TGTGCTAGTGGTTTGGTAGTGTCGAGGGAGGGCCATGAGCAGTTCTTC
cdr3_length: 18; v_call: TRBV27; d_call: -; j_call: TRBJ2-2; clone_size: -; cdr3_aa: CASARKPALAVNTGELFF; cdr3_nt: TGTGCCAGCGCCCGGAAGCCCGCGTTAGCGGTGAACACCGGGGAGCTGTTTTTT
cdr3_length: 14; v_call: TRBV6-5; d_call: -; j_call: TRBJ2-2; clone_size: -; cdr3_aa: CASSYEGGAGELFF; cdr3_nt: TGTGCCAGCAGTTACGAGGGGGGGGCCGGGGAGCTGTTTTTT
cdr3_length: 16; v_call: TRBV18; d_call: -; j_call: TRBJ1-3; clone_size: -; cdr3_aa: CASSPAGQGSGNTIYF; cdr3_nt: TGTGCCAGCTCACCTGCGGGGCAGGGCTCTGGAAACACCATATATTTT
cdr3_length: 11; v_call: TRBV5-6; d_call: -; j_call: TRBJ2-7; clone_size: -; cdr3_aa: CASSSLGEQYF; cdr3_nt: TGTGCCAGCAGCTCTCTAGGCGAGCAGTACTTC
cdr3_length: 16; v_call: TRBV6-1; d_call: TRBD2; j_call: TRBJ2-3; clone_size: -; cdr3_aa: CASSEWSSGRGDTQYF; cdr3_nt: TGTGCCAGCAGTGAATGGTCTAGCGGGAGGGGAGATACGCAGTATTTT
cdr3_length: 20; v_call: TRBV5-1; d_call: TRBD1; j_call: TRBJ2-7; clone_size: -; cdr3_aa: CASSFHYRNTGGRLAYEQYF; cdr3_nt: TGCGCCAGCAGCTTCCACTACCGAAACACAGGGGGGAGACTGGCCTACGAGCAGTACTTC
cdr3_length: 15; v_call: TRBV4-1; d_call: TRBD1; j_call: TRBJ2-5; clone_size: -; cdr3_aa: CASSQGTGLRETQYF; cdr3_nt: TGCGCCAGCAGCCAAGGGACAGGCCTCCGAGAGACCCAGTACTTC
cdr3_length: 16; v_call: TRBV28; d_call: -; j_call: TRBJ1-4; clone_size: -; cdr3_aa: CASSLWGGATNEKLFF; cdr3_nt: TGTGCCAGCAGTTTGTGGGGGGGTGCAACTAATGAAAAACTGTTTTTT
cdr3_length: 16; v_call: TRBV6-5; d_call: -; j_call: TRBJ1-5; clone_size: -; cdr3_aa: CASSYKDNYSNQPQHF; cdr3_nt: TGTGCCAGCAGTTACAAGGACAATTATAGCAATCAGCCCCAGCATTTT
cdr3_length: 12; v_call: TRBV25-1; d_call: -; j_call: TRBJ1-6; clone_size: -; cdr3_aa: CATSTGGSPLHF; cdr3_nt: TGTGCCACCTCTACGGGGGGTTCACCCCTCCACTTT
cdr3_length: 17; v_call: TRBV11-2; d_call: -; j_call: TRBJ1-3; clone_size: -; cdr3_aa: CASSLWGRTLSGNTIYF; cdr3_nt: TGTGCCAGCAGCTTATGGGGCAGAACTCTCTCTGGAAACACCATATATTTT
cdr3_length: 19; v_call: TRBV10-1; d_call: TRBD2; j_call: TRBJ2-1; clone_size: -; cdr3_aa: CASTGGTASGLSSYNEQFF; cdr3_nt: TGCGCCAGCACCGGGGGTACGGCTAGCGGGCTCTCTTCCTACAATGAGCAGTTCTTC
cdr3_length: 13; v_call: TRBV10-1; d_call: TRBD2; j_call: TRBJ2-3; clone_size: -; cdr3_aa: CASSGTSGDTQYF; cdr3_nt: TGCGCCAGCAGTGGGACTAGCGGAGATACGCAGTATTTT
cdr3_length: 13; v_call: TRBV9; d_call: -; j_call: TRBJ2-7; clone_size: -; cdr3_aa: CASSPRVFGEQYF; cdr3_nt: TGTGCCAGCAGCCCAAGAGTTTTCGGCGAGCAGTACTTC
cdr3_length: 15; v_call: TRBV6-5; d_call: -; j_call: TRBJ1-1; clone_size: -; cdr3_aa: CASTPVAGANTEAFF; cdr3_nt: TGTGCCAGCACCCCGGTGGCAGGGGCGAACACTGAAGCTTTCTTT
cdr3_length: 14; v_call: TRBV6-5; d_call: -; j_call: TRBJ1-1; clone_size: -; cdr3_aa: CASSYRVRDTEAFF; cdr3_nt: TGTGCCAGCAGTTACAGGGTGAGGGACACTGAAGCTTTCTTT
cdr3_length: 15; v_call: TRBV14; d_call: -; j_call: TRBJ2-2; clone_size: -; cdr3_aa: CASSQFGENTGELFF; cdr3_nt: TGTGCCAGCAGCCAATTTGGAGAGAACACCGGGGAGCTGTTTTTT
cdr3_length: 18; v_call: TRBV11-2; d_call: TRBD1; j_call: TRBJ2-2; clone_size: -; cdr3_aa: CASSLDLSGTGDTGELFF; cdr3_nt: TGTGCCAGCAGCTTAGATCTATCTGGGACAGGGGACACCGGGGAGCTGTTTTTT
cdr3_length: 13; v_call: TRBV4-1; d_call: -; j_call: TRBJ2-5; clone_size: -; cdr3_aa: CASSHAMSETQYF; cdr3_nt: TGCGCCAGCAGCCACGCGATGTCAGAGACCCAGTACTTC
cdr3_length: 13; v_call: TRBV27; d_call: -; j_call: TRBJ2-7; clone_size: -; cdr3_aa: CASSLVGGYEQYF; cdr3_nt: TGTGCCAGCAGTTTAGTGGGGGGTTACGAGCAGTACTTC
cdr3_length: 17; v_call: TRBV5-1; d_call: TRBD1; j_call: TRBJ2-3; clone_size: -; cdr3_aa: CASSFNPTTGSTDTQYF; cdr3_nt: TGCGCCAGCAGCTTCAACCCTACGACAGGGTCCACAGATACGCAGTATTTT
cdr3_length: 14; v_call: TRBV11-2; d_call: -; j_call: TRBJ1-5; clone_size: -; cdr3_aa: CASSLGGDNQPQHF; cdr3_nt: TGTGCCAGCAGCTTAGGCGGAGACAATCAGCCCCAGCATTTT
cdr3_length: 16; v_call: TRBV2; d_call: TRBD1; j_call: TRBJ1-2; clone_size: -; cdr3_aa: CASRGTGGGPSYGYTF; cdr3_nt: TGTGCCAGCAGGGGGACAGGGGGCGGCCCTAGCTATGGCTACACCTTC
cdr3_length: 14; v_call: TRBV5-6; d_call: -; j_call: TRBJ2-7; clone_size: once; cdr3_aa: CASSLAWENYEQYF; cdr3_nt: TGTGCCAGCAGCTTGGCTTGGGAGAACTACGAGCAGTACTTC
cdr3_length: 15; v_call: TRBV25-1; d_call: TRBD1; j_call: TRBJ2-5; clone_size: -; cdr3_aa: CASSELTGGRETQYF; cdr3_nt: TGTGCCAGCAGTGAATTGACAGGGGGTCGGGAGACCCAGTACTTC
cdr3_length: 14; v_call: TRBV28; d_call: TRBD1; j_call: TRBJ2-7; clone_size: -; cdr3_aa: CASSTGTGNREQYF; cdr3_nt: TGTGCCAGCAGTACCGGGACAGGGAATAGAGAGCAGTACTTC
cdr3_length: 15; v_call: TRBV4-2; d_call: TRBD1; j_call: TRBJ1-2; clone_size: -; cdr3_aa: CASSQTDRGKGGYTF; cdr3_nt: TGTGCCAGCAGCCAAACGGACAGGGGGAAGGGTGGCTACACCTTC
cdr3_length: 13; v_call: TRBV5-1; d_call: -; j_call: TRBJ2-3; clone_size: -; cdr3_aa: CASSPIGPDTQYF; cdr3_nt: TGCGCCAGCAGCCCTATTGGGCCAGATACGCAGTATTTT
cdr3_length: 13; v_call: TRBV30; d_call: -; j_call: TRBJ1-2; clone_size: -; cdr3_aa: CAWSVGSLYGYTF; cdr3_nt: TGTGCCTGGAGTGTTGGCAGTCTCTATGGCTACACCTTC
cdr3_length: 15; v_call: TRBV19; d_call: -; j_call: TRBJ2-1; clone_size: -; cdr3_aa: CASSITGLYYNEQFF; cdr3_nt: TGTGCCAGTAGTATTACAGGGCTCTATTACAATGAGCAGTTCTTC
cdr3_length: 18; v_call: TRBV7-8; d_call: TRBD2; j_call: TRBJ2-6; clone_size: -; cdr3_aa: CASSSETSGRTGANVLTF; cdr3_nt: TGTGCCAGCAGCTCCGAGACTAGCGGGAGAACTGGGGCCAACGTCCTGACTTTC
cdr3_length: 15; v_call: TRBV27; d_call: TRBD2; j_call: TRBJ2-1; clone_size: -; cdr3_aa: CASSLGPSGYNEQFF; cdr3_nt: TGTGCCAGCAGTTTAGGTCCTAGCGGGTACAATGAGCAGTTCTTC
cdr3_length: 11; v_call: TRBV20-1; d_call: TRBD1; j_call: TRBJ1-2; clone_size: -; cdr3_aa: CSAGTVYGYTF; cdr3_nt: TGCAGTGCTGGGACAGTCTATGGCTACACCTTC
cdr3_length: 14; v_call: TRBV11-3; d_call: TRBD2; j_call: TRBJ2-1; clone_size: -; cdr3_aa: CASSFGRRYNEQFF; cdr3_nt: TGTGCCAGCAGCTTCGGGAGGAGATACAATGAGCAGTTCTTC
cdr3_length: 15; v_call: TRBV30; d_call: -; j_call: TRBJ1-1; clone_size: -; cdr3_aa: CAWSVYFPPGREAFF; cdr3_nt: TGTGCCTGGAGTGTCTACTTTCCCCCGGGAAGAGAGGCTTTCTTT
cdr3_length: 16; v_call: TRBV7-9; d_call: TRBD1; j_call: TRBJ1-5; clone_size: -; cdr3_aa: CASSLGAGGLDQPQHF; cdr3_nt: TGTGCCAGCAGCTTAGGGGCAGGGGGCCTCGATCAGCCCCAGCATTTT
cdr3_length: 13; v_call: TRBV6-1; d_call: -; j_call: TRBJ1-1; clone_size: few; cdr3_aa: CASMRERDTEAFF; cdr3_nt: TGTGCCAGCATGAGGGAAAGGGACACTGAAGCTTTCTTT
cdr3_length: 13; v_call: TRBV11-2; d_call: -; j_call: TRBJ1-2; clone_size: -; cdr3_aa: CASTLPGGYGYTF; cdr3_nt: TGTGCCAGCACCCTTCCCGGGGGCTATGGCTACACCTTC